This T cell receptor (beta chain) was identified during a study of vaccination and CD4 T cells after COVID-19. Background on the study: Culture controls were given either a CEFX pool, an HIV-1 Nef pool, or no peptide. Study-wide points: SARS-CoV-2-reactive clonotypes showed a nonsignificant median rise from 21 to 38.

CD4+ T cells that had been cultured provided DNA sequenced with the Oncomine TCR Beta short-read assay. Cultured CD4+ T cells were the source of extracted genomic DNA. TCRdb called the PCR reads again in MiXCR, with one record for every CDR3 protein. This sample yields more than 9,000 distinct CDR3 sequences, of which 20% are seen a single time; approximately 13% belongs to the top ten. With respect to this clonotype: Its antigen is undetermined.

Looked up from germline, CDR1 is KGHDR and CDR2 is SFDVKD. The V end was cut by 6 bases, the J end by 3 bases, with 10 bases between. The CDR3 length is 13 residues. The treatment was: roughly ten-day PBMC culture with coronavirus spike peptide pools or control peptides (ViraFEST assay). IL-2 (around 9.8 IU/ml) and peptide pools (roughly 10 ug/ml) were added to cultures of under 2.5 million PBMCs per well. Material: CD4+ T cells from blood, cultured in vitro, obtained before SARS-CoV-2 vaccination. V and J are TRBV24-1 and TRBJ2-5; perhaps TRBD2 as D (5 bases). The TCR originated in a human donor who received a COVID-19 vaccine. Here the CDR3 DNA reads TGTGCCACCAGTACTGACTATAAAGAGACCCAGTACTTC. This encodes CATSTDYKETQYF.